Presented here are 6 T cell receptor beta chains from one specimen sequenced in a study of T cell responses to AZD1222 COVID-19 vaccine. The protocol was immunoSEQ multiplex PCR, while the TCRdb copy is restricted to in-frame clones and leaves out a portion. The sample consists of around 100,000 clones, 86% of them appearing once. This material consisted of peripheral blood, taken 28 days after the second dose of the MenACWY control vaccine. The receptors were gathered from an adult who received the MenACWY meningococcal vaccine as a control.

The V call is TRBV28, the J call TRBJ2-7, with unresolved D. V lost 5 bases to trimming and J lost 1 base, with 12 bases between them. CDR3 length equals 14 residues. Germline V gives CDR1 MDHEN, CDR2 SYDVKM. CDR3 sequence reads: CASSLPAGSYEQYF. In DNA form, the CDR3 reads TGTGCCAGCAGTCTACCCGCCGGTTCCTACGAGCAGTACTTC. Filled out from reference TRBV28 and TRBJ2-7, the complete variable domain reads DVKVTQSSRYLVKRTGEKVFLECVQDMDHENMFWYRQDPGLGLRLIYFSYDVKMKEKGDIPEGYSVSREKKERFSLILESASTNQTSMYLCASSLPAGSYEQYFGPGTRLTVT.

CDR3 coding DNA: TGTGCCAGCAGCTTCCTGGACAGAAGGAACACTGAAGCTTTCTTT. Protein: CASSFLDRRNTEAFF. The chain combines TRBV5-4 with TRBJ1-1; perhaps TRBD1 as D (6 bases). Germline V lookup: CDR1 SGHNT, CDR2 YYREEE (reference sequence). The CDR3 has 15 amino acids. V was pared by 2 bases and J by 1 base, with 12 bases between.

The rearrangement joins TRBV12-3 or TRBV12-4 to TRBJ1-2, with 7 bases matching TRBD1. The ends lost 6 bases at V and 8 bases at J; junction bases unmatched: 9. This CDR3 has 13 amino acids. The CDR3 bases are TGTGCCAGCAGACGGGGACAGACCTGGGGCTACACCTTC. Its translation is CASRRGQTWGYTF.

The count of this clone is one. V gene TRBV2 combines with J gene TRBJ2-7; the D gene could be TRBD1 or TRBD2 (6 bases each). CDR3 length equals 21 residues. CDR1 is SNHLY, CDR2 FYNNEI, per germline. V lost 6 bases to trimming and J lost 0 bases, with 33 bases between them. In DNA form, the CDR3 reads TGTGCCAGCAGGGAGGGGTGGTCGGCGGGGACAAAACTTAAATCCTCCTACGAGCAGTACTTC. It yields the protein CASREGWSAGTKLKSSYEQYF.

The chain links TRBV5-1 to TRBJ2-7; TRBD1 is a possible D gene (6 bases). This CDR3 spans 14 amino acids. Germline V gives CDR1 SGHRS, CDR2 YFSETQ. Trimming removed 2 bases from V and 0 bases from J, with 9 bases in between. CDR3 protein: CASSLSGVSYEQYF. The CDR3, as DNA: TGCGCCAGCAGCTTATCAGGGGTCTCCTACGAGCAGTACTTC. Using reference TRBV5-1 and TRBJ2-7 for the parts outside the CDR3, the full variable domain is KAGVTQTPRYLIKTRGQQVTLSCSPISGHRSVSWYQQTPGQGLQFLFEYFSETQRNKGNFPGRFSGRQFSNSRSEMNVSTLELGDSALYLCASSLSGVSYEQYFGPGTRLTVT.

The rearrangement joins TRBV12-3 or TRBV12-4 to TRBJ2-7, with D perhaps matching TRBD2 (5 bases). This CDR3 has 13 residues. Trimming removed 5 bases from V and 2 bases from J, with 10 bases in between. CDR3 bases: TGTGCCAGCAGTGTCCCCGGGACCTACGAGCAGTACTTC. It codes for CASSVPGTYEQYF.